This T cell receptor beta chain is from a study of PD-1 blockade in classical Hodgkin lymphoma. Clones were read by immunoSEQ multiplex PCR, and TCRdb kept only the in-frame ones, dropping some. The sample carries about 61,000 clones, about 85% recorded once. The CDR3 extends over 15 amino acids. Germline V gene lookup returns CDR1 SGHTA and CDR2 FQGNSA. V trimming: 5 bases; J trimming: 0 bases; junction bases outside the gene matches: 6. Study results and caveats: Patients who began taking nivolumab under 1 year after ASCT were left out.

This sample's time point: cycle 4 day 1 (C4D1), after 5 to 7 weeks of nivolumab. Patients all relapsed after autologous stem cell transplantation, and there was variation in brentuximab vedotin exposure. Notes on this clone: Its specificity is not known.

Sequences were derived from peripheral blood mononuclear cells (PBMCs), sampled before the fourth cycle of nivolumab. The chain couples TRBV7-2 to TRBJ1-2; 7 bases are a match to TRBD1. This sequence originates from a human donor with classical Hodgkin lymphoma. The CDR3 coding sequence is TGTGCCAGCAGCCCAAGACAGGGTACTAACTATGGCTACACCTTC. Its translation: CASSPRQGTNYGYTF. Together with reference TRBV7-2 and TRBJ1-2, the CDR3 gives the full variable domain: GAGVSQSPSNKVTEKGKDVELRCDPISGHTALYWYRQSLGQGLEFLIYFQGNSAPDKSGLPSDRFSAERTGGSVSTLTIQRTQQEDSAVYLCASSPRQGTNYGYTFGSGTRLTVV.